A selection of T cell receptor beta chains follows, all from one sample in a study of Ad26.COV2.S vaccination and SARS-CoV-2 variants. Only in-frame clones appear in the TCRdb table, and some are missing; sequencing was by immunoSEQ multiplex PCR. Found here are a few hundred thousand clones, roughly four fifths of them singletons; the top ten hold almost 7.5%. The sample consisted of peripheral blood, taken in a trial of Ad26.COV2.S vaccine versus placebo. The origin of the receptors is a person between 18 and 59 years old who received the Ad26.COV2.S COVID-19 vaccine or a placebo. Each CDR3 is given with its conserved first and last residue. The D gene is left open where the match is weak. For some rows the clone size is stated as once, few or many, or as a class when expanded; others skip it.

>.|TRBV5-8|TRBJ2-5|TRBD2
TGTGCCAGCAGCCGTAGCGGGGGGAGAGAGACCCAGTACTTC
CASSRSGGRETQYF
>.|TRBV6-5|TRBJ1-2|TRBD1
TGTGCCAGCAGTTTTGACAGGGGAGGAGGTGGCTACACCTTC
CASSFDRGGGGYTF
>.|TRBV11-2|TRBJ2-7|.
TGTGCCAGCAGTACTTACATCCTTCGTCGGAACGAGCAGTACTTC
CASSTYILRRNEQYF
>.|TRBV4-3|TRBJ2-4|.
TGCGCCAGCAGCCCCGCCGAGGGTTCAAACATTCAGTACTTC
CASSPAEGSNIQYF
>few|TRBV19|TRBJ1-4|.
TGTGCCAGTAGTACAGGGACTAATGAAAAACTGTTTTTT
CASSTGTNEKLFF
>.|TRBV29-1|TRBJ2-5|TRBD2
TGCAGCTCGTTAGCGGGATCCGAGACCCAGTACTTC
CSSLAGSETQYF
>.|TRBV6-6|TRBJ2-7|.
TGTGCCAGCAGTTACTCGGGGGTACGGGACTACGAGCAGTACTTC
CASSYSGVRDYEQYF
>.|TRBV5-4|TRBJ2-2|.
TGTGCCAGCAGCTGGGGAGGGGGGCACACCGGGGAGCTGTTTTTT
CASSWGGGHTGELFF
>.|TRBV5-4|TRBJ2-3|.
TGTGCCAGCAGCTTAAGGACAGCAGAAGATACGCAGTATTTT
CASSLRTAEDTQYF
>.|TRBV5-1|TRBJ2-7|TRBD2
TGCGCCAGCAGTCTTAGCGGGAGGGGGCTCTACGAGCAGTACTTC
CASSLSGRGLYEQYF
>.|TRBV6-5|TRBJ1-2|TRBD1
TGTGCCATGCGGACAGGTTGGGGTGGCTACACCTTC
CAMRTGWGGYTF
>.|TRBV29-1|TRBJ2-3|.
TGCAGCGTTGAGGGTACAGAAACAGATACGCAGTATTTT
CSVEGTETDTQYF
>.|TRBV24-1|TRBJ2-3|.
TGTGCCACCAGTGATTTGCAGAGCCAGAAGCAGTATTTT
CATSDLQSQKQYF
>.|TRBV4-2|TRBJ2-7|.
TGTGCCAGCAGCCAAGAGTCGGGGGACGGGTCCTACGAGCAGTACTTC
CASSQESGDGSYEQYF
>.|TRBV7-9|TRBJ2-1|TRBD2
TGTGCCAGCAGTTTAGCGGGGGGCCGGGAGGAGCAGTTCTTC
CASSLAGGREEQFF
>.|TRBV5-1|TRBJ1-2|.
TGCGCCAGCAGCTTGGAGTCAGGGTTTGGCTACACCTTC
CASSLESGFGYTF
>.|TRBV4-3|TRBJ2-1|.
TGCGCCAGCAGCCTTGGACTCCAATTGATATACAATGAGCAGTTCTTC
CASSLGLQLIYNEQFF
>.|TRBV18|TRBJ1-6|.
TGTGCCAGCGCATTCAATGAGGCGGCAGGGAGTTATTCACCCCTCCACTTT
CASAFNEAAGSYSPLHF
>.|TRBV15|TRBJ2-3|.
TGTGCCACCAGCATGGGATCAGATACGCAGTATTTT
CATSMGSDTQYF
>few|TRBV5-5|TRBJ2-2|.
TGTGCCAGCGGCCCTCGACCAGGGGTCGACACCGGGGAGCTGTTTTTT
CASGPRPGVDTGELFF
>.|TRBV27|TRBJ2-7|TRBD1
TGTGCCAGCAGACTTGGACAGGGACCTACCTACGAGCAGTACTTC
CASRLGQGPTYEQYF
>.|TRBV6-1|TRBJ1-6|.
TGTGCCAGCAGTACAGGGAGAACTTCACCCCTCCACTTT
CASSTGRTSPLHF
>.|TRBV5-4|TRBJ2-7|.
TGTGCCAGCAGCTTGGGGGCCAACTACGAGCAGTACTTC
CASSLGANYEQYF
>.|TRBV7-3|TRBJ2-6|.
TGTGCCAGCAGCTCGGGGCAGCCTGGGGCCAACGTCCTGACTTTC
CASSSGQPGANVLTF
>once|TRBV12-3/TRBV12-4|TRBJ1-1|.
TGTGCCGCCATAATTGGGCGGGAAGCTTTCTTT
CAAIIGREAFF
>.|TRBV24-1|TRBJ2-7|.
TGTGCCACTGCCGGCGCGCATCACGAGCAGTACTTC
CATAGAHHEQYF
>.|TRBV29-1|TRBJ1-4|.
TGCAGCGTTATGGTAGCGGGTAATGAAAAACTGTTTTTT
CSVMVAGNEKLFF
>.|TRBV5-4|TRBJ1-1|TRBD1
TGTGCCAGCAGCTTCACGGGACAGGGGGTCGCTGAAGCTTTCTTT
CASSFTGQGVAEAFF
>.|TRBV27|TRBJ1-4|.
TGTGCCAGCAGCCCATCGGGGGGCTGGGAAAAACTGTTTTTT
CASSPSGGWEKLFF
>.|TRBV6-5|TRBJ1-2|TRBD1
TGTGCCAGCAGTTCAACGGACAGGGTCCTTGGCTACACCTTC
CASSSTDRVLGYTF
>.|TRBV9|TRBJ2-7|TRBD1
TGTGCCAGCAGCGTAGGAATCTCAGGGGGCCGGGAGCAGTACTTC
CASSVGISGGREQYF
>.|TRBV4-2|TRBJ2-2|.
TGTGCCAGCAGGGCAGACCAGGCCCGGGAGCTGTTTTTT
CASRADQARELFF
>.|TRBV7-2|TRBJ1-4|.
TGTGCCAGCAGCTTAGCGGCAGGGCTAAATGAAAAACTGTTTTTT
CASSLAAGLNEKLFF